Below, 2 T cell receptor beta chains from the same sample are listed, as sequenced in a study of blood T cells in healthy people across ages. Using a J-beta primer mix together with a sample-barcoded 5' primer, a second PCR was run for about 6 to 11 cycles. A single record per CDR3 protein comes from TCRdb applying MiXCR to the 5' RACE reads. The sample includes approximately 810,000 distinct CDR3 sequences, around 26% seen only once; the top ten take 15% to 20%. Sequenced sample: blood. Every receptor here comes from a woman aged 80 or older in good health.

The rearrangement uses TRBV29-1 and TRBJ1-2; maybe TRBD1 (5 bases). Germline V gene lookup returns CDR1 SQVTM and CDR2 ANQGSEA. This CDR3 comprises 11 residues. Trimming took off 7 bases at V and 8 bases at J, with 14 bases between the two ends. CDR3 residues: CSAGTARGYTF. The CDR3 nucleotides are TGCAGCGCTGGGACGGCGAGGGGCTACACCTTC.

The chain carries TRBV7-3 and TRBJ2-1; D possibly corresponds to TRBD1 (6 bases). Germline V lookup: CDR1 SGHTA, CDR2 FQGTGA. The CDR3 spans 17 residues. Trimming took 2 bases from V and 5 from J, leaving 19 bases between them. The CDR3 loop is CASSLGRGTGINNEQFF. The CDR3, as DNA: TGTGCCAGCAGCTTAGGCCGGGGAACAGGGATAAACAATGAGCAGTTCTTC.